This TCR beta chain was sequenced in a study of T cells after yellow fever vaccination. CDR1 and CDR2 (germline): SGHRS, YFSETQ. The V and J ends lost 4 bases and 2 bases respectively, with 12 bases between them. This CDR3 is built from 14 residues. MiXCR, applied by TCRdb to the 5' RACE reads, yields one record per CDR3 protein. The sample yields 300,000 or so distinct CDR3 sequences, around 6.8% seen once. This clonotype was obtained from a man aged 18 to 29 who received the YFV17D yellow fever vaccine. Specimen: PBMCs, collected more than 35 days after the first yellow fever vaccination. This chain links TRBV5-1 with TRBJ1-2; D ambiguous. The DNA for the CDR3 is TGCGCCAGCAGCCCCCGGACTGTGAACTATGGCTACACCTTC. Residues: CASSPRTVNYGYTF. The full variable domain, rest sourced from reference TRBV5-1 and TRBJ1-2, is KAGVTQTPRYLIKTRGQQVTLSCSPISGHRSVSWYQQTPGQGLQFLFEYFSETQRNKGNFPGRFSGRQFSNSRSEMNVSTLELGDSALYLCASSPRTVNYGYTFGSGTRLTVV.